Listed here are 17 T cell receptor beta chains from one sample, sequenced in a study of blood T cell repertoires in COVID-19. Assay used: immunoSEQ multiplex PCR; TCRdb lists only in-frame clones, some missing. The sample yields 250,000 to 300,000 clones, 89% seen once. The sequenced sample consisted of peripheral blood. The receptors stem from a man aged 50-59 years with acute or convalescent COVID-19.

The chain is built from TRBV19 and TRBJ2-3; D is perhaps TRBD2 (5 bases). This CDR3 has 16 residues. Germline V gene lookup returns CDR1 LNHDA and CDR2 SQIVND (reference sequence). The V and J ends lost 3 bases and 0 bases respectively, with 13 bases between them. Here the CDR3 reads CASSIRGRGSTDTQYF. The DNA of the CDR3 is TGTGCCAGTAGTATCCGAGGGCGTGGTAGCACAGATACGCAGTATTTT.

The V call is TRBV5-1, the J call TRBJ2-3, with 7 bases identical to TRBD2. The V gene's germline CDR1 is SGHRS and CDR2 YFSETQ. After removal of 0 bases from V and 2 bases from J, the junction contained 6 bases not matched to a gene. CDR3 size: 16 residues. The CDR3 nucleotides read TGCGCCAGCAGCTTGGGGGGTAGCGGGTACACAGATACGCAGTATTTT. Protein sequence: CASSLGGSGYTDTQYF.

The CDR3 DNA is TGTGCCAGCAGCCCGGGGGGGCGCGGTGAGCAGTTCTTC. Its protein product is CASSPGGRGEQFF. The chain employs TRBV5-5 and TRBJ2-1, with 8 bases fitting TRBD2. CDR1 and CDR2 (germline): SGHKS, YYEKEE (reference sequence). V shed 4 bases, J shed 9 bases, and the junction held 6 bases outside the gene matches. The length of the CDR3 is 13 residues.

The chain has TRBV9 and TRBJ2-5, with D possibly being TRBD2 (6 bases). The CDR3 runs to 15 residues. Per the germline V gene, CDR1 is SGDLS and CDR2 is YYNGEE. The V gene lost 3 bases and the J gene lost 0 bases, with 12 bases spanning the gap. Written as DNA, the CDR3 is TGTGCCAGCAGCGAGCGGGCGGTTTACCAAGAGACCCAGTACTTC. This sequence encodes CASSERAVYQETQYF. The full variable domain, with the rest looked up from reference TRBV9 and TRBJ2-5, is DSGVTQTPKHLITATGQRVTLRCSPRSGDLSVYWYQQSLDQGLQFLIQYYNGEERAKGNILERFSAQQFPDLHSELNLSSLELGDSALYFCASSERAVYQETQYFGPGTRLLVL.

This chain connects TRBV6-5 to TRBJ1-3; TRBD1 is a possible D gene (5 bases). The V gene's germline CDR1 is MNHEY and CDR2 SVGAGI. V dropped 8 bases and J dropped 2 bases, with 10 bases sitting between them. The CDR3 is 13 residues long. CDR3 sequence: CASWSGAGNTIYF. CDR3 coding DNA: TGTGCCAGCTGGTCGGGGGCTGGAAACACCATATATTTT.

The chain employs TRBV27 and TRBJ2-7; possible D gene TRBD2, 6 bases. The CDR3 has 16 amino acids. The germline CDR1 and CDR2 sequences are MNHEY and SMNVEV (reference sequence). V gave up 3 bases and J gave up 2 bases, with 17 bases separating them. The CDR3: CASSFVGGVHPYEQYF. The CDR3 coding sequence is TGTGCCAGCAGTTTTGTCGGGGGTGTACACCCCTACGAGCAGTACTTC.

The V call is TRBV5-1, the J call TRBJ1-4, with D tentatively TRBD1 (6 bases). Trimming removed 2 bases at V and 7 bases at J, with 18 bases between. This CDR3 region has 16 residues. CDR1 and CDR2 from the germline V gene are SGHRS and YFSETQ. CDR3 coding DNA: TGCGCCAGCAGCTTCCTAACAGCGGGGGCGGGTGAAAAACTGTTTTTT. This sequence encodes CASSFLTAGAGEKLFF.

The V call is TRBV7-9, the J call TRBJ2-7, with a weak D call TRBD2 (7 bases). V dropped 1 base and J dropped 2 bases, with 9 bases sitting between them. Germline V CDR1 and CDR2: SEHNR, FQNEAQ (reference sequence). This CDR3 has 14 residues. As DNA, the CDR3 is TGTGCCAGCAGCTTAGACGGGGGGCCCTACGAGCAGTACTTC. Protein sequence: CASSLDGGPYEQYF.

The gene calls are TRBV11-2 and TRBJ2-3; D is ambiguous. CDR3 size: 13 residues. Germline assignment: CDR1 SGHAT and CDR2 FQNNGV. Trimming shortened V by 5 bases and J by 4 bases, and 10 bases separated the two germline ends. The CDR3 coding sequence is TGTGCCAGCAGCCGAGGCCAATCAGATACGCAGTATTTT. It is translated as CASSRGQSDTQYF.

The J gene is TRBJ2-1, the V gene TRBV4-1; 10 bases map to TRBD2. Trimming cost V 5 bases and J 5 bases; bases outside gene matches: 9. Germline CDR1 and CDR2: MGHRA and YSYEKL. The CDR3 spans 16 residues. The CDR3 is CASSYSGTSANNEQFF. In DNA, the CDR3 is TGCGCCAGCAGCTATTCCGGGACTAGCGCCAACAATGAGCAGTTCTTC.

The chain combines TRBV5-4 with TRBJ2-5; no reliable D call. CDR1 SGHNT and CDR2 YYREEE come from the germline V gene (reference sequence). This CDR3 has 15 residues. V lost 0 bases and J lost 2, with 11 bases in between. The DNA for the CDR3 is TGTGCCAGCAGCTTGGGCAGTTCCTCGCAAGAGACCCAGTACTTC. Translating it yields CASSLGSSSQETQYF. Based on the CDR3 plus reference TRBV5-4 and TRBJ2-5, the full variable domain is ETGVTQSPTHLIKTRGQQVTLRCSSQSGHNTVSWYQQALGQGPQFIFQYYREEENGRGNFPPRFSGLQFPNYSSELNVNALELDDSALYLCASSLGSSSQETQYFGPGTRLLVL.

The chain employs TRBV19 and TRBJ2-2; 8 bases are shared with TRBD2. CDR3 length: 14 amino acids. The V gene end was trimmed by 6 bases and the J gene end by 0 bases; junction bases not matched to a gene: 0. Germline V gene lookup returns CDR1 LNHDA and CDR2 SQIVND (reference sequence). CDR3 protein: CASRLAANTGELFF. The CDR3 nucleotides are TGTGCCAGTAGACTAGCGGCGAACACCGGGGAGCTGTTTTTT. Using reference TRBV19 and TRBJ2-2 for the parts outside the CDR3, the full variable domain is DGGITQSPKYLFRKEGQNVTLSCEQNLNHDAMYWYRQDPGQGLRLIYYSQIVNDFQKGDIAEGYSVSREKKESFPLTVTSAQKNPTAFYLCASRLAANTGELFFGEGSRLTVL.

In this sample, this clone turned up a few times. The chain links TRBV7-2 to TRBJ1-2; weak D call: TRBD1 (5 bases). This CDR3 contains 17 residues. Germline CDR1 reads SGHTA; CDR2 reads FQGNSA. The V end was cut by 5 bases, the J end by 3 bases, with 22 bases between. CDR3 protein: CASSRPVGAGDHYGYTF. CDR3 bases: TGTGCCAGCAGCAGACCCGTTGGGGCAGGAGACCACTATGGCTACACCTTC.

In this sample, this clone turned up once. CDR3 DNA sequence: TGCAGTGCTAGAGTGGTGAGCGAGCAGTACTTC. Its protein product is CSARVVSEQYF. V is TRBV20-1 and J is TRBJ2-7; D remains ambiguous. Germline CDR1 reads DFQATT; CDR2 reads SNEGSKA (reference sequence). The CDR3 has 11 residues. The V gene lost 1 base and the J gene lost 6 bases, with 7 bases spanning the gap.

V gene TRBV30 combines with J gene TRBJ1-5; D is perhaps TRBD1 (6 bases). CDR1 is GTSNPN, CDR2 SVGIG, per germline (reference sequence). This CDR3 region has 14 residues. V was cut by 3 bases and J by 0 bases, with 9 bases left in between. The CDR3 bases are TGTGCCTGGAGCCCGGACAGTAGCAATCAGCCCCAGCATTTT. Its translation: CAWSPDSSNQPQHF.

This sequence joins TRBV19 and TRBJ1-5; tentative D call: TRBD1 (6 bases). From germline, CDR1 is LNHDA and CDR2 SQIVND (reference sequence). Trimming took 1 base from V and 6 from J, leaving 16 bases between them. The CDR3 has 16 amino acids. This CDR3 is CASSIAGRGKFQPQHF. For the CDR3, the DNA is TGTGCCAGTAGTATAGCGGGCAGGGGTAAGTTTCAGCCCCAGCATTTT. Complete variable domain (other parts from reference TRBV19 and TRBJ1-5): DGGITQSPKYLFRKEGQNVTLSCEQNLNHDAMYWYRQDPGQGLRLIYYSQIVNDFQKGDIAEGYSVSREKKESFPLTVTSAQKNPTAFYLCASSIAGRGKFQPQHFGDGTRLSIL.

The rearrangement links TRBV6-1 to TRBJ2-7, with 7 positions matching TRBD2. J gave up 4 bases and V 6 bases, and 6 bases lay outside the gene matches. The germline CDR1 and CDR2 sequences are MNHNS and SASEGT. The CDR3 runs 13 residues. The CDR3 DNA reads TGTGCCAGCAGCCCCAGGGAGGGTTACGAGCAGTACTTC. Amino acids: CASSPREGYEQYF.